What follows describes a single TCR beta chain. Method: immunoSEQ multiplex PCR; TCRdb's copy keeps in-frame clones and lacks some. The sample yields some 140,000 clones, about nine tenths seen once. The data were taken from a study of cytomegalovirus exposure and HLA in healthy donors. The CDR3 has 15 amino acids. V was pared by 3 bases and J by 7 bases, with 6 bases of the junction left unmatched. Germline-derived CDR1 and CDR2 are MDHEN and SYDVKM. This chain connects TRBV28 to TRBJ1-5; TRBD1 agrees at 10 bases. The receptor was derived from a man between 18 and 29 years old in good health and CMV-seronegative. The sample comprised PBMCs. The DNA of the CDR3 is TGTGCCAGCAGTTTCCGGGACAGGGGAGAACAGCCCCAGCATTTT. Its protein product is CASSFRDRGEQPQHF.